The subject of this entry is one T cell receptor beta chain. This specimen comes from a study of blood T cell repertoires in COVID-19. On the study more broadly: Both acute and convalescent COVID-19 samples were obtained from the United States, Italy and Spain. Sample material is recorded as cDNA or gDNA derived from T cells, B-cell-depleted T cells, or PBMCs.

Method: immunoSEQ multiplex PCR; TCRdb's copy keeps in-frame clones and lacks some. The table includes approximately 21,000 clones, 75% to 95% detected once. Trimming removed 2 bases at V and 9 bases at J, with 10 bases between. The CDR3 consists of 12 residues. Material for sequencing was peripheral blood. The V gene is TRBV12-3 or TRBV12-4, the J gene TRBJ1-1; D unresolved. This TCR came from a human donor in a cohort sampled during active COVID-19. The CDR3 protein is CASSLNRRQAFF. DNA for the CDR3: TGTGCCAGCAGTTTAAATCGCAGGCAAGCTTTCTTT.